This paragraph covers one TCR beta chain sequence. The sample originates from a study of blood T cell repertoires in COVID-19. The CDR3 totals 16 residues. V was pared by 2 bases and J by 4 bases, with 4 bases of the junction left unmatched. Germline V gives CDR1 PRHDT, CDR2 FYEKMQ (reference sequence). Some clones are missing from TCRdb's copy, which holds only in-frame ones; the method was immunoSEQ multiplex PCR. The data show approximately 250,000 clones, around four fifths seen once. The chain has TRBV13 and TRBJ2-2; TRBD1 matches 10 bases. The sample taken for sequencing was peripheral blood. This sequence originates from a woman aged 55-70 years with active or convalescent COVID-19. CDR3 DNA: TGTGCCAGCAGCTTACTGTGGACAGGGGGCACCGGGGAGCTGTTTTTT. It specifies CASSLLWTGGTGELFF.